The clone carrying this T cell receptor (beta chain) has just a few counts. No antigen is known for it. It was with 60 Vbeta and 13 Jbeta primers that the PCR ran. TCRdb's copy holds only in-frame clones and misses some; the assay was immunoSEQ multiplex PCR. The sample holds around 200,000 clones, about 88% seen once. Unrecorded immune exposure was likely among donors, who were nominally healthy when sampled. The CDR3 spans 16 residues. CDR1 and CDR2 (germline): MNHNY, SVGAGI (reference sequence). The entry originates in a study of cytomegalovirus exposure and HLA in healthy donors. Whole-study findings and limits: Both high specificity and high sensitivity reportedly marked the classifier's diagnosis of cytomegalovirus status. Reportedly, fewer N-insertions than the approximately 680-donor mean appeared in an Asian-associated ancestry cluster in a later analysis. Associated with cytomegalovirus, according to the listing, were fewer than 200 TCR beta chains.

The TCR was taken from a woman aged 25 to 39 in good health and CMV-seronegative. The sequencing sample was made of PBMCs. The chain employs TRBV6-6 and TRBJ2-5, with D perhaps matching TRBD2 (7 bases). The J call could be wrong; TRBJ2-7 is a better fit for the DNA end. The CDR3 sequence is CASSAGANGGAYEQYF. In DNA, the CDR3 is TGTGCCAGCAGTGCGGGGGCAAACGGGGGAGCCTACGAGCAGTACTTC.